This is a list of T cell receptor beta chains from one sample in a study of shared clonotypes between healthy human individuals. Profiling relied on immunoSEQ multiplex PCR, and the TCRdb table lists in-frame clones only, not all of them. The sample shows about a million clones, 70% to 85% of them seen only once. The sequenced material came from memory CD4+ T cells from PBMCs. The receptor source for this set is a man between 18 and 35 years old in good health. Some clones in this sample may be carry-over from other donors' samples. The conserved cysteine and the conserved F or W are not part of the CDR3 here. The D gene is left open where the match is weak. Size is omitted from some rows. Given values are once, few, many or a class for expanded clones.

TRBD1 TRBV7-8 NA ASSPRGQGAGMNTEAF
NA TRBV5-5 NA ASSKGARENEQF
NA TRBV7-3 NA ASSKGNNEKLF
NA TRBV9 NA ASSGRQSVGDTIY
TRBD1 TRBV28 NA ASRGQGGYEQY
NA TRBV19 NA ASSIKGQTEAF
NA TRBV11-3 NA ASSLGGTASGELF
TRBD1 TRBV10-3 NA AISADRVSEQY
NA TRBV28 once ASSLEGDEQY
NA TRBV5-6 NA ASSLSRTFYGYT
TRBD1 TRBV4-2 NA ASSQEGTGDSGANVLT
TRBD1 TRBV2 NA ATSRDRANEKLF
TRBD2 TRBV4-2 once ASRRGTSGRESGELF
NA TRBV5-1 NA ASSRRLETYEQY
NA TRBV10-2 NA ASIDLAQSRGYT
NA TRBV28 NA ASSVSLGKGQPQH
TRBD1 TRBV18 NA ASSLDRGHQPQH
TRBD2 TRBV9 NA ASSVVSGRARAGELF
TRBD2 TRBV4-2 NA ASSQDRLAGAGDTQY
TRBD2 TRBV18 few ASSPRDYNTGELF
TRBD1 TRBV28 NA ASGQEGLRIY
TRBD1 TRBV5-6 NA ASSFRQGGTEAF
NA TRBV7-2 NA ASSLGDSRRQF
TRBD1 TRBV28 NA ASSTPGGGNEKLF
NA TRBV7-6 NA ASSLAPQVQETQY
NA TRBV5-5 once ASSTRGEGNTIY
NA TRBV4-3 few ASSLSWGTEAF
NA TRBV27 NA ASKAVLGTLAQPQH